This TCR beta chain was sequenced for a study of T cell responses to AZD1222 COVID-19 vaccine. Study results and limitations: Scientists sampled the repertoires only once the peak T cell response had passed.

TCRdb's table, derived via immunoSEQ multiplex PCR, lists solely in-frame clones and lacks some. The repertoire holds more than 95,000 clones, with 85% to 95% as singletons. To note about this clone: The antigen is unknown.

Germline V gives CDR1 SGHNT, CDR2 YYREEE (reference sequence). The CDR3 is 15 amino acids. V gave up 1 base and J gave up 2 bases, with 11 bases separating them. The chain employs TRBV5-4 and TRBJ2-3; D call uncertain. This clonotype originated in an adult in good health. The source material was peripheral blood, sampled on day 0 of AZD1222 vaccination. CDR3 nucleotide sequence: TGTGCCAGCAGCTTGAGGAGATCTACCACAGATACGCAGTATTTT. Translation gives CASSLRRSTTDTQYF.